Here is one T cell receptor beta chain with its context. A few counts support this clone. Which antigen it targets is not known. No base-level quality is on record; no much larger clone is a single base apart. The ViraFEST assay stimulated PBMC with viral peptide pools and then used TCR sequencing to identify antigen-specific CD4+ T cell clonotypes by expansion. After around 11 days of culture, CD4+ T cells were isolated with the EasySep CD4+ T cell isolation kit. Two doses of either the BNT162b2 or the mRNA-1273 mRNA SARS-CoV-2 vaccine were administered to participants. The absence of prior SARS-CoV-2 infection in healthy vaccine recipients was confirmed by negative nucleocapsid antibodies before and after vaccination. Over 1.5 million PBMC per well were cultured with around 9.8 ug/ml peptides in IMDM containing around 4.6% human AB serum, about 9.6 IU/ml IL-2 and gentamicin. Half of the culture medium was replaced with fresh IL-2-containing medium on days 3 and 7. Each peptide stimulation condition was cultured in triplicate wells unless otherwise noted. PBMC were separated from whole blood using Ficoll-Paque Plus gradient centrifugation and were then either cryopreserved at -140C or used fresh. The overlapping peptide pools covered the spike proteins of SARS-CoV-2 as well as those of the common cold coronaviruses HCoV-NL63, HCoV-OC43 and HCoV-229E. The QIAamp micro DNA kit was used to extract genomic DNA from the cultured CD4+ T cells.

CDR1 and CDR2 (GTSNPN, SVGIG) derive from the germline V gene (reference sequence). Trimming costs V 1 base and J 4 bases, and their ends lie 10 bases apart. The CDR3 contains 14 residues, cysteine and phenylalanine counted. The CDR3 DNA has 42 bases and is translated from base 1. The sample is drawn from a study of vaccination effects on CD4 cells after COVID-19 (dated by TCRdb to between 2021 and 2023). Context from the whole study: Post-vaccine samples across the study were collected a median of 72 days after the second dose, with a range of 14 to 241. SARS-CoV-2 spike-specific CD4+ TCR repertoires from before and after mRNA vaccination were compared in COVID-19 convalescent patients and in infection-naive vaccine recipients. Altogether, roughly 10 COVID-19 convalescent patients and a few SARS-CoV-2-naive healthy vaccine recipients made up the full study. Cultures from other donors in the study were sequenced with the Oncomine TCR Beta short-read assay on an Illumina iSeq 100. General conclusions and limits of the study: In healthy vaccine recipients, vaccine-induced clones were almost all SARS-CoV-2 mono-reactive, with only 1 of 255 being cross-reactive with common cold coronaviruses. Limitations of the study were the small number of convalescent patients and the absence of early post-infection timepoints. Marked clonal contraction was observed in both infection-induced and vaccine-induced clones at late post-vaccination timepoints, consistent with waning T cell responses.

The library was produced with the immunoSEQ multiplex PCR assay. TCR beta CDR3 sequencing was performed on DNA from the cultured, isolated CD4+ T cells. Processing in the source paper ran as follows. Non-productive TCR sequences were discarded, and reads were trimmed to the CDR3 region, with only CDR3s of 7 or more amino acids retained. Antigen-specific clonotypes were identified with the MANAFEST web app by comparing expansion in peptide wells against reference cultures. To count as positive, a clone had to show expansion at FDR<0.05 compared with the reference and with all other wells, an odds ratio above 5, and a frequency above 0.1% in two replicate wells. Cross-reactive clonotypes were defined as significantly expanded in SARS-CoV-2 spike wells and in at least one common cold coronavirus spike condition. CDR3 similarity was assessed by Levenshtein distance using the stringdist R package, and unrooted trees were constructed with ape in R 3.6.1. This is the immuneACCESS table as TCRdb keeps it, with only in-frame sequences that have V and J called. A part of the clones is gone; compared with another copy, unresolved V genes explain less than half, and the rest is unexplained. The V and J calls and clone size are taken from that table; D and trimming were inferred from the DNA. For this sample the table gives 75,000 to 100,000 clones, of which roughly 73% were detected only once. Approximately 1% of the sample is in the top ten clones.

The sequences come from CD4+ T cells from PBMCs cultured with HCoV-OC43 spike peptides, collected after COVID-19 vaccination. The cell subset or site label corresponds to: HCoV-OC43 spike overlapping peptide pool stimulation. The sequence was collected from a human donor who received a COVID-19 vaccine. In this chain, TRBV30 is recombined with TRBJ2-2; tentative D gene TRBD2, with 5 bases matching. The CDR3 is CAWSELVVTGELFF. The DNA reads TGTGCCTGGAGTGAACTAGTAGTCACCGGGGAGCTGTTTTTT. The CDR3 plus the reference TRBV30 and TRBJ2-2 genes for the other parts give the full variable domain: SQTIHQWPATLVQPVGSPLSLECTVEGTSNPNLYWYRQAAGRGLQLLFYSVGIGQISSEVPQNLSASRPQDRQFILSSKKLLLSDSGFYLCAWSELVVTGELFFGEGSRLTVL.